Presented here are 9 T cell receptor beta chains from one specimen sequenced in a study of breast tumors, draining lymph nodes, adjacent tissues. Samples came from axillary lymph nodes draining the breast cancer. TCRdb recomputed calls from the multiplex PCR reads with MiXCR, one row per CDR3 protein. The sample shows some 170,000 distinct CDR3 sequences, 33% of them seen only once. The sample was axillary lymph node tissue. All receptors come from a female donor with breast cancer. Some clones in this sample may be carry-over from other donors' samples.

This clonotype was seen more than once but under ten times. This may arise from a read error, as a much more abundant clone is one base away. The gene calls are TRBV9 and TRBJ2-7; TRBD2 matches at 13 bases. There are 14 residues in the CDR3. Germline V lookup: CDR1 SGDLS, CDR2 YYNGEE. The CDR3 here is CASSSGLAGAEQSF. Here the CDR3 DNA reads TGTGCCAGCAGCTCAGGACTAGCGGGGGCCGAGCAGTCCTTC. Full variable domain (missing parts from reference TRBV9 and TRBJ2-7): DSGVTQTPKHLITATGQRVTLRCSPRSGDLSVYWYQQSLDQGLQFLIQYYNGEERAKGNILERFSAQQFPDLHSELNLSSLELGDSALYFCASSSGLAGAEQSFGPGTRLTVT.

V gene TRBV7-2 combines with J gene TRBJ2-1, with 8 bases aligning to TRBD2. V gave up 6 bases and J gave up 6 bases; unmatched junction bases: 13. This CDR3 spans 16 amino acids. The V gene's germline CDR1 is SGHTA and CDR2 FQGNSA. The CDR3 region has the DNA TGTGCCAGCAGTCCGGGGGGGGTAGCGATGTCCAATGAGCAGTTCTTC. This encodes CASSPGGVAMSNEQFF.

The chain combines TRBV2 with TRBJ1-3; perhaps TRBD1 as D (5 bases). Trimming took 4 bases from V and 2 from J, leaving 9 bases between them. The CDR3 has 14 residues. Germline CDR1 reads SNHLY; CDR2 reads FYNNEI. The CDR3 loop reads CASSARGAGNTIYF. The CDR3 DNA reads as TGTGCCAGCAGTGCACGGGGGGCTGGAAACACCATATATTTT.

J is TRBJ1-1 and V is TRBV7-8; D remains unclear. Germline CDR1 reads SGHVS; CDR2 reads FQNEAQ. V lost 4 bases, J lost 1 base, and 13 bases lay in between. This CDR3 contains 15 residues. The CDR3 DNA reads TGTGCCAGCAGCTCTCAAAGGACGAGGAACACTGAAGCTTTCTTT. Its protein product is CASSSQRTRNTEAFF.

On this clonotype itself: A read error is possible here, since a much larger clone lies one base away. The chain is built from TRBV6-2 or TRBV6-3 and TRBJ2-7; D unresolved. The CDR3 contains 14 residues. From germline, CDR1 is MNHEY and CDR2 SVGEGT. The V end lost 5 bases, the J end lost 2 bases, and 13 bases lay between the germline ends. The CDR3 is CASSHFPRAYEQYF. Written as DNA, the CDR3 is TGTGCCAGCAGTCACTTTCCTAGGGCCTACGAGCAGTACTTC.

This clonotype was counted ten times or more. The J gene is TRBJ1-5, the V gene TRBV27, with 7 bases lining up with TRBD1. J gave up 10 bases and V 6 bases, and 6 bases lay outside the gene matches. Germline loops: CDR1 MNHEY, CDR2 SMNVEV (reference sequence). The CDR3 is 12 residues long. CDR3 residues: CASSLTGEPQHF. CDR3 DNA: TGTGCCAGCAGCCTAACAGGGGAACCCCAGCATTTT.

The chain is built from TRBV24-1 and TRBJ1-2; TRBD1 aligns across 8 bases. With V trimmed by 6 bases and J by 7 bases, 9 bases remained unmatched. Germline lookup yields CDR1 KGHDR and CDR2 SFDVKD. CDR3 length: 14 residues. This chain's CDR3 is CATSSVRGPGGYTF. CDR3 nucleotide sequence: TGTGCCACCAGTTCTGTCAGGGGGCCAGGTGGCTACACCTTC.

Note on this clonotype: This CDR3 fails to terminate in the conserved phenylalanine or tryptophan, so it likely reflects a read error. The limits of the CDR3 on the DNA are not certain, so only TCRdb's listed CDR3 is given. V and J are TRBV20-1 and TRBJ1-6; the table's D call TRBD1 went unverified against the DNA. Germline values: CDR1 DFQATT, CDR2 SNEGSKA (reference sequence). The CDR3 is 8 residues long, counting both termini. The CDR3 here is CSARDPTV.

This clonotype occurred many times. This sequence joins TRBV30 and TRBJ2-7; D is possibly TRBD1 (7 bases). The germline gives CDR1 GTSNPN, CDR2 SVGIG (reference sequence). V lost 3 bases and J 7 bases, leaving 13 bases between the germline ends. The CDR3 sequence is 12 residues long. CDR3 bases: TGTGCCTGGAGCGAACAGGGGAGGGAGCAGTACTTC. It codes for CAWSEQGREQYF.